Below, 26 T cell receptor beta chains from the same sample are listed, as sequenced in a study of T-cell reconstitution after alpha-beta-depleted transplantation in children. Unique molecular identifiers tagged the TCRbeta library. TCRdb fed the PCR reads into MiXCR, producing one record per CDR3 protein. The sample includes 200,000 to 250,000 distinct CDR3 sequences, 9.5% to 13% of them seen just once. The source material was PBMCs, sampled before TCRalphabeta/CD19-depleted stem cell transplant. The origin of the receptors is a child less than two years old with acute myeloid leukemia, due to receive a stem cell transplant.

V gene TRBV30 combines with J gene TRBJ2-7; no firm D call. This CDR3 contains 14 residues. Germline-derived CDR1 and CDR2 are GTSNPN and SVGIG (reference sequence). Between the trimmed V and J ends, which lost 0 bases and 3 bases, there was a span of 12 bases. DNA of the CDR3: TGTGCCTGGAGTGTACGTCAGGTTCTCTACGAGCAGTACTTC. Protein: CAWSVRQVLYEQYF.

This clonotype was counted at least ten times. J is TRBJ1-2 and V is TRBV15, with 7 positions matching TRBD1. Trimming at V came to 0 bases and at J to 0 bases, leaving 4 bases not matched to a gene. This CDR3 has 16 residues. Looked up from germline, CDR1 is LNHNV and CDR2 is YYDKDF (reference sequence). The CDR3 loop is CATSRDRRGTNYGYTF. CDR3 sequence (DNA): TGTGCCACCAGCAGAGATCGCAGGGGGACTAACTATGGCTACACCTTC.

The table lists this clonotype with a few counts. The chain links TRBV14 to TRBJ2-5; 7 nucleotides match TRBD2. The germline CDR1 and CDR2 sequences are SGHDN and FVKESK. CDR3 length: 17 amino acids. With V trimmed by 0 bases and J by 2 bases, 9 bases remained unmatched. This CDR3 reads CASSQEETSRWQETQYF. Here the CDR3 DNA reads TGTGCCAGCAGCCAAGAGGAGACTAGCCGGTGGCAAGAGACCCAGTACTTC.

The chain is built from TRBV29-1 and TRBJ2-7; 10 bases line up with TRBD2. The V gene end was trimmed by 6 bases and the J gene end by 0 bases; junction bases not matched to a gene: 8. The germline CDR1 and CDR2 sequences are SQVTM and ANQGSEA. This CDR3 spans 15 amino acids. CDR3 DNA sequence: TGCAGCGTAGGCACTAGCGGGGCAAGCTCCTACGAGCAGTACTTC. Translated: CSVGTSGASSYEQYF.

The table lists this clonotype with many counts. The rearrangement links TRBV6-1 to TRBJ1-6, with D possibly TRBD1 on 5 matching bases. CDR3 length equals 14 residues. Per the germline V gene, CDR1 is MNHNS and CDR2 is SASEGT. The V and J ends lost 2 bases and 14 bases respectively, with 16 bases between them. This chain's CDR3 is CASSESQGDVSLHF. CDR3 nucleotide sequence: TGTGCCAGCAGTGAAAGCCAGGGAGATGTATCCCTCCACTTT.

This clonotype appeared many times. The V call is TRBV30, the J call TRBJ2-3; TRBD2 agrees at 10 bases. The CDR3 is 18 residues long. J was trimmed by 5 bases and V by 4 bases; bases with no gene match: 18. Germline lookup yields CDR1 GTSNPN and CDR2 SVGIG (reference sequence). In DNA form, the CDR3 reads TGTGCCTGGACCCCCTGGACTAGCGGAGCTTCCTGGGGAGATACGCAGTATTTT. Its translation: CAWTPWTSGASWGDTQYF.

This clonotype was seen ten or more times. The chain joins TRBV28 to TRBJ2-7, with 10 bases aligning to TRBD1. The CDR3 extends over 14 amino acids. Germline assignment: CDR1 MDHEN and CDR2 SYDVKM. Germline trimming cut 6 bases from V and 4 bases from J; bases unmatched to any gene: 6. For the CDR3, the DNA is TGTGCCAGCAGGACGCGACAGGGGGCTTACGAGCAGTACTTC. Amino acid sequence: CASRTRQGAYEQYF. Combining the CDR3 with reference TRBV28 and TRBJ2-7 gives the whole variable domain DVKVTQSSRYLVKRTGEKVFLECVQDMDHENMFWYRQDPGLGLRLIYFSYDVKMKEKGDIPEGYSVSREKKERFSLILESASTNQTSMYLCASRTRQGAYEQYFGPGTRLTVT.

This clonotype was seen at least ten times. The chain recombines TRBV5-5 with TRBJ1-6; D is ambiguous. V was trimmed by 1 base and J by 9 bases, leaving 17 bases between them. The CDR3 loop spans 16 amino acids. Germline CDR1 reads SGHKS; CDR2 reads YYEKEE (reference sequence). CDR3 sequence (DNA): TGTGCCAGCAGCTTGAATTTCGGGATTCCTGGTTCACCCCTCCACTTT. Translating it yields CASSLNFGIPGSPLHF. Filled out from reference TRBV5-5 and TRBJ1-6, the complete variable domain reads DAGVTQSPTHLIKTRGQQVTLRCSPISGHKSVSWYQQVLGQGPQFIFQYYEKEERGRGNFPDRFSARQFPNYSSELNVNALLLGDSALYLCASSLNFGIPGSPLHFGNGTRLTVT.

This clonotype was observed many times. This chain uses TRBV12-3 or TRBV12-4 with TRBJ2-5; no reliable D call. V lost 7 bases to trimming and J lost 5 bases, with 11 bases between them. This CDR3 spans 12 amino acids. The CDR3 is CASTPTGETQYF. CDR3 DNA sequence: TGTGCCAGCACCCCTACCGGTGAGACCCAGTACTTC.

This clonotype was counted ten times or more. The rearrangement links TRBV7-9 to TRBJ1-2, with a tentative D call TRBD1 (6 bases). Trimming pared 5 bases from V and 6 bases from J, leaving 19 bases between. Germline CDR1 SEHNR, CDR2 FQNEAQ (reference sequence). This CDR3 region has 15 residues. CDR3 nucleotides: TGTGCCAGCAGCCCGTATACAGGGCCCCTGAATGGCTACACCTTC. It translates to CASSPYTGPLNGYTF. The variable domain in full, with the rest retrieved from reference TRBV7-9 and TRBJ1-2, is DTGVSQNPRHKITKRGQNVTFRCDPISEHNRLYWYRQTLGQGPEFLTYFQNEAQLEKSRLLSDRFSAERPKGSFSTLEIQRTEQGDSAMYLCASSPYTGPLNGYTFGSGTRLTVV.

This clonotype was detected ten times or more. This chain uses TRBV12-3 or TRBV12-4 with TRBJ1-4, with D hard to call. This CDR3 is built from 11 residues. The V gene lost 2 bases and the J gene lost 8 bases, with 3 bases spanning the gap. CDR3 protein: CASSLSEKLFF. CDR3 nucleotide sequence: TGTGCCAGCAGTTTATCGGAAAAACTGTTTTTT.

This clonotype showed up many times. This chain uses TRBV9 with TRBJ1-1; no clear D gene. The CDR3 length is 14 residues. Germline V CDR1 and CDR2: SGDLS, YYNGEE. The ends were cut back, 3 bases at V and 1 base at J, with 10 bases in the middle. The CDR3 is CASSDLRGNTEAFF. CDR3 in DNA: TGTGCCAGCAGCGACCTAAGAGGGAACACTGAAGCTTTCTTT.

Ten or more counts support this clonotype. The chain employs TRBV11-2 and TRBJ2-7; no reliable D call. Trimming cost V 3 bases and J 0 bases, with 6 bases left between them. The CDR3 is made up of 13 amino acids. In germline, CDR1 is SGHAT, CDR2 FQNNGV. This CDR3 reads CASSFRFSYEQYF. The CDR3 DNA is TGTGCCAGCAGCTTTCGATTCTCCTACGAGCAGTACTTC. The full variable domain, its missing parts supplied by reference TRBV11-2 and TRBJ2-7, is EAGVAQSPRYKIIEKRQSVAFWCNPISGHATLYWYQQILGQGPKLLIQFQNNGVVDDSQLPKDRFSAERLKGVDSTLKIQPAKLEDSAVYLCASSFRFSYEQYFGPGTRLTVT.

In its sample, this clonotype was seen many times. This chain links TRBV9 with TRBJ1-5; D not certain. This CDR3 has 13 residues. Trimming cost V 1 base and J 4 bases, with 6 bases left between them. CDR1 SGDLS and CDR2 YYNGEE come from the germline V gene. As DNA, the CDR3 is TGTGCCAGCAGCGTATCGGGGAATCAGCCCCAGCATTTT. Translating it yields CASSVSGNQPQHF.

This clonotype occurred many times. The chain uses TRBV20-1 and TRBJ2-7; 8 bases match TRBD2. J gave up 2 bases and V 6 bases, and 12 bases lay outside the gene matches. The V gene's germline CDR1 is DFQATT and CDR2 SNEGSKA (reference sequence). The CDR3 is made up of 15 amino acids. The CDR3 nucleotides are TGCAGTGCGCAACAATGGACTAGCCGAGCCTACGAGCAGTACTTC. Protein product: CSAQQWTSRAYEQYF.

To note about this clonotype: A read error may be the cause here, since a much bigger clone is one base away. The DNA is omitted, as the CDR3 cannot be located on it reliably, and the CDR3 follows TCRdb's listing. V and J are TRBV12-3 or TRBV12-4 and TRBJ2-1. A total of 15 residues make up the CDR3, ends included. The CDR3 is CASSFGSGSYNEQSF.

This clonotype has a count of ten or more. The J gene is TRBJ2-3, the V gene TRBV20-1; D tentatively reads TRBD1 or TRBD2 (6 bases each). Germline V gives CDR1 DFQATT, CDR2 SNEGSKA (reference sequence). The CDR3 length is 14 residues. The V end lost 0 bases, the J end lost 2 bases, and 9 bases lay between the germline ends. The CDR3 region has the DNA TGCAGTGCTAGAGACGGGGGCTACACAGATACGCAGTATTTT. Protein product: CSARDGGYTDTQYF.

Note on this clonotype: Since a much larger clone is just one base distant, this may be a read error. This chain links TRBV5-1 with TRBJ1-5, with 9 bases fitting TRBD1. Germline CDR1 reads SGHRS; CDR2 reads YFSETQ. Trimming took 1 base from V and 10 from J; bases not matched to a gene: 9. The CDR3 contains 15 residues. The DNA of the CDR3 is TGCGCCAGCAGCTTGACGGGGACAGGGTCTCACCCCCAGCATTTT. It translates to CASSLTGTGSHPQHF.

The table lists this clonotype with many counts. V is TRBV7-2 and J is TRBJ2-1; D gene uncertain. CDR3 length: 14 amino acids. From germline, CDR1 is SGHTA and CDR2 FQGNSA. V lost 1 base to trimming and J lost 10 bases, with 14 bases between them. The CDR3 DNA is TGTGCCAGCAGCTTAGTGGGTCTCCCAGGCGAGCAGTTCTTC. Amino acid sequence: CASSLVGLPGEQFF.

This clonotype was seen ten or more times. The DNA of the CDR3 is TGCGCCAGCAGCAAGAATACAGGGGAAGCTGAAGCTTTCTTT. Its translation: CASSKNTGEAEAFF. The J gene is TRBJ1-1, the V gene TRBV5-1, with 7 bases fitting TRBD1. This CDR3 is 14 amino acids long. The V gene end was trimmed by 4 bases and the J gene end by 6 bases; junction bases not matched to a gene: 9. The germline gives CDR1 SGHRS, CDR2 YFSETQ.

This chain connects TRBV11-3 to TRBJ2-7; no reliable D call. The germline V gene has CDR1 SGHNT and CDR2 YENEEA. This CDR3 region has 13 residues. Trimming stripped 5 bases from V and 5 bases from J, with 13 bases between. The DNA of the CDR3 is TGTGCCAGCAGCCGAAACGCCCAGAACGAGCAGTACTTC. Encoded protein: CASSRNAQNEQYF.

This clonotype was picked up many times. In DNA, the CDR3 is TGTGCCAGCAGCCGAGAGGGAGCGTACGAGCAGTACTTC. Protein sequence: CASSREGAYEQYF. V and J are TRBV3-1 and TRBJ2-7; weak D call: TRBD2 (5 bases). V shed 4 bases and J shed 4 bases, with 11 bases lying between them. The CDR3 sequence is 13 residues long. Germline-derived CDR1 and CDR2 are LGHDT and YNNKEL (reference sequence).

Ten or more counts support this clonotype. This chain joins TRBV7-9 and TRBJ2-5; 11 bases agree with TRBD2. The CDR3 runs 15 residues. Per the germline V gene, CDR1 is SEHNR and CDR2 is FQNEAQ (reference sequence). Trimming removed 1 base from V and 4 bases from J; junction bases left unmatched: 2. CDR3 amino acids: CASSLVGLAGETQYF. In nucleotides, the CDR3 is TGTGCCAGCAGCTTAGTTGGACTAGCGGGAGAGACCCAGTACTTC. Combining the CDR3 with reference TRBV7-9 and TRBJ2-5 gives the whole variable domain DTGVSQNPRHKITKRGQNVTFRCDPISEHNRLYWYRQTLGQGPEFLTYFQNEAQLEKSRLLSDRFSAERPKGSFSTLEIQRTEQGDSAMYLCASSLVGLAGETQYFGPGTRLLVL.

This clonotype was seen more than once but under ten times. The V gene is TRBV29-1, the J gene TRBJ2-5, with D maybe TRBD1 (5 bases). The germline CDR1 and CDR2 sequences are SQVTM and ANQGSEA. The ends were cut back, 4 bases at V and 1 base at J, with 7 bases in the middle. CDR3 size: 12 residues. The CDR3 is CSVGDSQETQYF. Written as DNA, the CDR3 is TGCAGCGTTGGAGACAGCCAAGAGACCCAGTACTTC.

This clonotype has at least ten counts. The chain joins TRBV4-2 to TRBJ2-5; D ambiguous. The germline gives CDR1 LGHNA, CDR2 YNFKEQ. There are 15 residues in the CDR3. V was pared by 0 bases and J by 5 bases, with 13 bases between. The CDR3 nucleotides read TGTGCCAGCAGCCAAGACCCCCTAGAAGGGGAGACCCAGTACTTC. This gives the protein CASSQDPLEGETQYF.

This clonotype was found many times. The chain employs TRBV11-2 and TRBJ2-3, with 9 positions matching TRBD2. V gave up 3 bases and J gave up 0 bases; unmatched junction bases: 4. Germline CDR1 reads SGHAT; CDR2 reads FQNNGV. The CDR3 length is 16 residues. CDR3 in amino acids: CASSFSGSLSTDTQYF. The CDR3, as DNA: TGTGCCAGCAGCTTTAGCGGGAGCCTTAGCACAGATACGCAGTATTTT.